This TCR beta chain is drawn from a study of tumor and adjacent non-tumor tissue in lung cancer. A modified ARM-PCR protocol with three rounds of nested PCR amplified TCRbeta. MiXCR, run by TCRdb on the multiplex PCR reads, gives a single entry per CDR3 protein. This table has roughly 220,000 distinct CDR3 sequences, about two thirds appearing once. The V gene's germline CDR1 is SGHDT and CDR2 YYEEEE. V lost 4 bases to trimming and J lost 12 bases; unmatched junction nucleotides: 10. The CDR3 extends over 13 amino acids. This sample's RNA came from whole unsorted tissue. The specimen was lung tumor tissue. The V and J genes are TRBV5-6 and TRBJ1-5; 7 nucleotides align to TRBD1. This sequence was found in a man aged 60-69 years with non-small cell lung cancer. CDR3 protein: CASSTGDDQHQHF. CDR3 DNA: TGTGCCAGCAGCACAGGGGACGATCAACACCAGCATTTT.